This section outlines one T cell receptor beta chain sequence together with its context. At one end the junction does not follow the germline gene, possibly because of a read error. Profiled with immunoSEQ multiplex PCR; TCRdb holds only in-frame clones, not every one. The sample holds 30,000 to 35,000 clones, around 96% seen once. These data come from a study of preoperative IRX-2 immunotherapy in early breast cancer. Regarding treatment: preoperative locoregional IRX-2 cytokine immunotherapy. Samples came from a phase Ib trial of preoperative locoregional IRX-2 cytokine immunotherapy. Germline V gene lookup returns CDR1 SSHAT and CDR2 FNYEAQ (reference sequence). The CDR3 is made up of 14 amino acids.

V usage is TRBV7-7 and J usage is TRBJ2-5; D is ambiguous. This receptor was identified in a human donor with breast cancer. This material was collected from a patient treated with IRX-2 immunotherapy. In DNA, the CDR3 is TGTGCTAGCAGCCCCTCCCAAATCAGCGAGACCCAGTACTTC. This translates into CASSPSQISETQYF.